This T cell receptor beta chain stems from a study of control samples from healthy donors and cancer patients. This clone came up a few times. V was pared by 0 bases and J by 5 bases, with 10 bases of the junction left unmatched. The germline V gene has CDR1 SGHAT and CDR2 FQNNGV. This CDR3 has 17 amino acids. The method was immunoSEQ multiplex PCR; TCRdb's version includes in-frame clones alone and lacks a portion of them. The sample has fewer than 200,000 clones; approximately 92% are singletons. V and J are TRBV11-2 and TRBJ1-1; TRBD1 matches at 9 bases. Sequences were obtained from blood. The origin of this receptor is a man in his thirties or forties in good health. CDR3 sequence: CASSLDPGTGWGTEAFF. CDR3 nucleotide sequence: TGTGCCAGCAGCTTAGATCCGGGGACAGGGTGGGGAACTGAAGCTTTCTTT.